This TCR beta chain was profiled in a study of blood T cells in healthy people across ages. This CDR3 spans 16 amino acids. Trimming removed 6 bases from V and 6 bases from J, with 20 bases in between. Germline CDR1 and CDR2: MDHEN and SYDVKM. A second roughly 6 to 11 cycle PCR used barcoded and J-beta primers. A single record per CDR3 protein comes from TCRdb applying MiXCR to the 5' RACE reads. The table has under 800,000 distinct CDR3 sequences, roughly 47% seen once. The V call is TRBV28, the J call TRBJ2-2, with D perhaps matching TRBD1 (8 bases). Sequenced: blood. The TCR comes from a woman aged 60 to 75 in good health. The CDR3 here is CASSPGGGSGAGELFF. DNA of the CDR3: TGTGCCAGCAGCCCAGGGGGCGGGAGTGGAGCCGGGGAGCTGTTTTTT.